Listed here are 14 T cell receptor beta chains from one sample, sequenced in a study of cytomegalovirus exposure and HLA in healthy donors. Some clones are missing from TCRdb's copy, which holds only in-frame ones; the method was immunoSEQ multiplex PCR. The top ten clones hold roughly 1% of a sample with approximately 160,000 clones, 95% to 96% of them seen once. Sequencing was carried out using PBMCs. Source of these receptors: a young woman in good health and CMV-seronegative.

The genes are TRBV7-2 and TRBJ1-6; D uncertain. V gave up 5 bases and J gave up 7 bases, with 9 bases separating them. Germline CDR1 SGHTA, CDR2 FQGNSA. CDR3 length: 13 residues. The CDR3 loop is CASSTPNNSPLHF. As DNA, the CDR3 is TGTGCCAGCAGCACACCCAACAATTCACCCCTCCACTTT.

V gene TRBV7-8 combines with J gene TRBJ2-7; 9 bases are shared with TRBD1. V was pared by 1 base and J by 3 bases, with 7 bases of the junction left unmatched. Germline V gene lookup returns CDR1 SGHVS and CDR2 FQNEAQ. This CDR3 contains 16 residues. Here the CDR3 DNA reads TGTGCCAGCAGCTTAGGGGGCCGGACAGGGGTCTACGAGCAGTACTTC. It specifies CASSLGGRTGVYEQYF. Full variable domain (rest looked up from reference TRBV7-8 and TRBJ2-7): GAGVSQSPRYKVAKRGQDVALRCDPISGHVSLFWYQQALGQGPEFLTYFQNEAQLDKSGLPSDRFFAERPEGSVSTLKIQRTQQEDSAVYLCASSLGGRTGVYEQYFGPGTRLTVT.

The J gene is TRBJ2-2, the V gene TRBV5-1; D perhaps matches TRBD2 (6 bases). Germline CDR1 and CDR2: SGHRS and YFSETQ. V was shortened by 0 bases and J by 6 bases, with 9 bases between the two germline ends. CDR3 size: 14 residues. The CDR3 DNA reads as TGCGCCAGCAGCTTGGAGCCGGGGGCCGGGGAGCTGTTTTTT. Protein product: CASSLEPGAGELFF. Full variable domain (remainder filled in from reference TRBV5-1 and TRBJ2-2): KAGVTQTPRYLIKTRGQQVTLSCSPISGHRSVSWYQQTPGQGLQFLFEYFSETQRNKGNFPGRFSGRQFSNSRSEMNVSTLELGDSALYLCASSLEPGAGELFFGEGSRLTVL.

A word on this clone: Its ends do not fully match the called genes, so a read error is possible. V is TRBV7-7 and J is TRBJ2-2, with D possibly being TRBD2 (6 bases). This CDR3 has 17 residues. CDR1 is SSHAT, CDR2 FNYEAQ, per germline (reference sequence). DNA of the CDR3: TGTGCTAGCAGCTTACCACGGGGGTGGGCAAACACCGGGGAGCTGTTTTTT. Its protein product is CASSLPRGWANTGELFF.

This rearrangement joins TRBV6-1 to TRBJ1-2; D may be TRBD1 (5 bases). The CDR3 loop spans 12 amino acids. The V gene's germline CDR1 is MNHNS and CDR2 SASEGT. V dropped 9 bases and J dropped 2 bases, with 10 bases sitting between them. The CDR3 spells CASRDWNYGYTF. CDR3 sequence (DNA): TGTGCCAGTCGGGACTGGAACTATGGCTACACCTTC.

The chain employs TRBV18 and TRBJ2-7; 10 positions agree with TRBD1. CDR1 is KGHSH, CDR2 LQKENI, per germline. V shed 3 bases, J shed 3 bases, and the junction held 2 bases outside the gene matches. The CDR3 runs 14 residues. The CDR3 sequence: CASSPGQGNYEQYF. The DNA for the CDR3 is TGTGCCAGCTCACCGGGACAGGGGAACTACGAGCAGTACTTC.

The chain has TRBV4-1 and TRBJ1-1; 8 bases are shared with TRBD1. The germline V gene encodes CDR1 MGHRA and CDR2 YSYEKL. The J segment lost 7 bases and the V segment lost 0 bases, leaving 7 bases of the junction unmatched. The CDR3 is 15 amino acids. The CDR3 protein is CASSQEKRGQDEAFF. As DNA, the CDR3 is TGCGCCAGCAGCCAAGAAAAAAGGGGACAGGATGAAGCTTTCTTT.

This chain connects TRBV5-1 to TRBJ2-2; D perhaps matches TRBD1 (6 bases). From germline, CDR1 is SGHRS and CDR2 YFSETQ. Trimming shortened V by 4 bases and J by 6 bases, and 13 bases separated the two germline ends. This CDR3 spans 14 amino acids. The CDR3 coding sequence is TGCGCCAGCAGCCACGTCAGGGGTGCCGGGGAGCTGTTTTTT. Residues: CASSHVRGAGELFF.

The CDR3, as DNA: TGTGCCAGTAGTGGAAATCAGGGGGTTTCGTGGAATCAGCCCCAGCATTTT. The encoded protein is CASSGNQGVSWNQPQHF. This chain connects TRBV19 to TRBJ1-5; 7 positions agree with TRBD1. V was pared by 5 bases and J by 4 bases, with 14 bases of the junction left unmatched. This CDR3 comprises 17 residues. Germline assignment: CDR1 LNHDA and CDR2 SQIVND (reference sequence).

The CDR3 protein is CASRFHSYGYTF. The CDR3 coding sequence is TGTGCAAGTCGCTTCCACTCCTATGGCTACACCTTC. This chain joins TRBV12-2 and TRBJ1-2. TRBV12-2 is annotated as a pseudogene. CDR3 length: 12 amino acids.

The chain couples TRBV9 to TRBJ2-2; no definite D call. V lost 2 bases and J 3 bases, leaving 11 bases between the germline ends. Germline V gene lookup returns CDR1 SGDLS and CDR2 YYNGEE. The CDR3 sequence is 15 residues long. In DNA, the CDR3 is TGTGCCAGCAGCGTTTCGAGCGCGTACACCGGGGAGCTGTTTTTT. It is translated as CASSVSSAYTGELFF.

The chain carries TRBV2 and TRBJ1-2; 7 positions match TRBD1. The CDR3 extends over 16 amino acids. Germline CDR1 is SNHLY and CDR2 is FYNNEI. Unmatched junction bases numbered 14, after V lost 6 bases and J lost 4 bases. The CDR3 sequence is CASSLKTGQTIYGYTF. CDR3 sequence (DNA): TGTGCCAGCAGCCTAAAGACGGGACAGACTATCTATGGCTACACCTTC.

The CDR3 sequence is CASRVFGGGVGQETQYF. CDR3 DNA sequence: TGTGCCAGCAGGGTGTTTGGGGGGGGCGTGGGTCAAGAGACCCAGTACTTC. The rearrangement links TRBV5-6 to TRBJ2-5; D may be TRBD2 (7 bases). Germline loops: CDR1 SGHDT, CDR2 YYEEEE. V gave up 5 bases and J gave up 2 bases, with 22 bases separating them. CDR3 size: 17 residues.

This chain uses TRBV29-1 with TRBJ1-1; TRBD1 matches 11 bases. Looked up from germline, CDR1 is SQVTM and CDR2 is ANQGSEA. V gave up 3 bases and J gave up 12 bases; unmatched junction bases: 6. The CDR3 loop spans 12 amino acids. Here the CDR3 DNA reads TGCAGCGTTGAGGGACAGGGGGTTCTACCTTTCTTT. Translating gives CSVEGQGVLPFF.